The 16 T cell receptor beta chains below were found in one sample sequenced in a study of OX40 agonist ivuxolimab in advanced cancers. Here immunoSEQ multiplex PCR was the method, and the copy in TCRdb shows in-frame clones only, minus some. The sample yields over 65,000 clones, under 90% seen once. The starting material was CD4+ or CD8+ T cells sorted from blood, obtained in a trial of the OX40 agonist ivuxolimab. Receptors originate from an adult with an advanced solid tumor such as melanoma, head and neck, liver or kidney cancer.

The chain combines TRBV5-4 with TRBJ1-1; the match to TRBD1 covers 7 bases. The V gene end was trimmed by 3 bases and the J gene end by 7 bases; junction bases not matched to a gene: 6. This CDR3 contains 13 residues. CDR1 and CDR2 (germline): SGHNT, YYREEE (reference sequence). CDR3 nucleotide sequence: TGTGCCAGCAGCTCCCGGGACAGTCGTGAAGCTTTCTTT. Translated, it gives CASSSRDSREAFF. Together with reference TRBV5-4 and TRBJ1-1, the CDR3 gives the full variable domain: ETGVTQSPTHLIKTRGQQVTLRCSSQSGHNTVSWYQQALGQGPQFIFQYYREEENGRGNFPPRFSGLQFPNYSSELNVNALELDDSALYLCASSSRDSREAFFGQGTRLTVV.

Concerning this clone itself: Other DNA sequences of this sample code for an identical CDR3. The chain uses TRBV5-1 and TRBJ2-5; D ambiguous. V was clipped by 0 bases and J by 3 bases, with 6 bases between them. This CDR3 is built from 13 residues. CDR1 is SGHRS, CDR2 YFSETQ, per germline. CDR3 in amino acids: CASSLASEETQYF. In nucleotides, the CDR3 is TGCGCCAGCAGCTTGGCCTCGGAAGAGACCCAGTACTTC.

The CDR3 coding sequence is TGTGCCAGCAGCTTAGAAACGGGAACTAGCAATTCACCCCTCCACTTT. It specifies CASSLETGTSNSPLHF. The chain is built from TRBV11-1 and TRBJ1-6; D not certain. Trimming cost V 1 base and J 7 bases, with 14 bases left between them. CDR1 and CDR2 from the germline V gene are SGHAT and FQDESV (reference sequence). There are 16 residues in the CDR3.

The rearrangement links TRBV5-1 to TRBJ1-1; D not certain. The V and J ends lost 0 bases and 1 base respectively, with 10 bases between them. This CDR3 is 15 amino acids long. Looked up from germline, CDR1 is SGHRS and CDR2 is YFSETQ. The CDR3 DNA reads as TGCGCCAGCAGCTTGGATGGGAACGGGAACACTGAAGCTTTCTTT. Its translation: CASSLDGNGNTEAFF.

The rearrangement links TRBV5-1 to TRBJ2-1; D is possibly TRBD1 or TRBD2 (5 bases each). The CDR3 spans 13 residues. The ends were cut back, 6 bases at V and 0 bases at J, with 7 bases in the middle. CDR1 SGHRS and CDR2 YFSETQ come from the germline V gene. In DNA form, the CDR3 reads TGCGCCAGCAAGGGGAGCTCCTACAATGAGCAGTTCTTC. This translates into CASKGSSYNEQFF. Full variable domain (remainder filled in from reference TRBV5-1 and TRBJ2-1): KAGVTQTPRYLIKTRGQQVTLSCSPISGHRSVSWYQQTPGQGLQFLFEYFSETQRNKGNFPGRFSGRQFSNSRSEMNVSTLELGDSALYLCASKGSSYNEQFFGPGTRLTVL.

V and J are TRBV30 and TRBJ2-7; TRBD2 matches 9 bases. This CDR3 has 14 amino acids. V trimming: 2 bases; J trimming: 3 bases; junction bases outside the gene matches: 5. The germline V gene encodes CDR1 GTSNPN and CDR2 SVGIG (reference sequence). The CDR3 nucleotides are TGTGCCTGGAGTAAGTCTAGCGGGAACTACGAGCAGTACTTC. Protein product: CAWSKSSGNYEQYF.

Of note for this clone: One end of the junction fails to match germline, which may point to a read error. CDR3 nucleotide sequence: TGTGCCAGCAGCTTTAGTATTGGCGGTTGGGCTTTCTTT. Translation gives CASSFSIGGWAFF. The chain employs TRBV5-1 and TRBJ1-1; D is unresolved. The CDR3 spans 13 residues. The germline V gene encodes CDR1 SGHRS and CDR2 YFSETQ.

This chain links TRBV5-5 with TRBJ2-5; 8 bases match TRBD1. Unmatched junction bases numbered 7, after V lost 1 base and J lost 5 bases. Germline V gives CDR1 SGHKS, CDR2 YYEKEE (reference sequence). This CDR3 comprises 15 residues. CDR3 coding DNA: TGTGCCAGCAGCTTGTCGTCAGGGGGCTGGGAGACCCAGTACTTC. It specifies CASSLSSGGWETQYF. Filled out from reference TRBV5-5 and TRBJ2-5, the complete variable domain reads DAGVTQSPTHLIKTRGQQVTLRCSPISGHKSVSWYQQVLGQGPQFIFQYYEKEERGRGNFPDRFSARQFPNYSSELNVNALLLGDSALYLCASSLSSGGWETQYFGPGTRLLVL.

V usage is TRBV28 and J usage is TRBJ1-3; TRBD1 might be the D (5 bases). V was cut by 6 bases and J by 2 bases, with 14 bases left in between. The CDR3 extends over 15 amino acids. Germline loops: CDR1 MDHEN, CDR2 SYDVKM. The CDR3 region has the DNA TGTGCCAGCAGCTCCGGGACCTGGGCTGGAAACACCATATATTTT. Translation gives CASSSGTWAGNTIYF. The full variable domain, its missing parts supplied by reference TRBV28 and TRBJ1-3, is DVKVTQSSRYLVKRTGEKVFLECVQDMDHENMFWYRQDPGLGLRLIYFSYDVKMKEKGDIPEGYSVSREKKERFSLILESASTNQTSMYLCASSSGTWAGNTIYFGEGSWLTVV.

This clone was seen a single time. The chain recombines TRBV6-5 with TRBJ1-1, with a possible D match to TRBD1 (5 bases). Between the trimmed V and J ends, which lost 8 bases and 3 bases, there was a span of 16 bases. Germline CDR1 is MNHEY and CDR2 is SVGAGI. The CDR3 consists of 14 residues. CDR3 DNA sequence: TGTGCCAGCCGCCCCAGGGCGGAGTACACTGAAGCTTTCTTT. It translates to CASRPRAEYTEAFF.

This chain connects TRBV29-1 to TRBJ2-7; D gene ambiguous. The V gene lost 3 bases and the J gene lost 9 bases, with 12 bases spanning the gap. The germline V gene has CDR1 SQVTM and CDR2 ANQGSEA. The CDR3 covers 11 residues. The chain's CDR3 is CSVEGPTRQYF. CDR3 DNA sequence: TGCAGCGTTGAGGGTCCCACAAGGCAGTACTTC.

CDR3 bases: TGTGCCAGCAGCCCGAGACCTACTAGCGGGAGTGTCAATGAGCAGTTCTTC. Its protein is CASSPRPTSGSVNEQFF. The V call is TRBV9, the J call TRBJ2-1; 11 bases are shared with TRBD2. This CDR3 comprises 17 residues. Germline CDR1 SGDLS, CDR2 YYNGEE. V was clipped by 4 bases and J by 6 bases; unmatched bases: 12.

The chain is built from TRBV19 and TRBJ1-2; 8 bases are shared with TRBD1. Trimming took 3 bases from V and 7 from J; bases not matched to a gene: 7. This CDR3 is 14 amino acids long. Germline lookup yields CDR1 LNHDA and CDR2 SQIVND (reference sequence). In nucleotides, the CDR3 is TGTGCCAGTAGTATCCGACAGGGGTTTGGTGGCTACACCTTC. Amino acids: CASSIRQGFGGYTF.

By share, this clone counts as medium-sized. The chain recombines TRBV2 with TRBJ2-2, with TRBD1 matching 7 bases. V shed 2 bases, J shed 1 base, and the junction held 4 bases outside the gene matches. This CDR3 has 16 residues. Germline-derived CDR1 and CDR2 are SNHLY and FYNNEI. CDR3 nucleotide sequence: TGTGCCAGCAGTGAACAGGGGGTCCGGAACACCGGGGAGCTGTTTTTT. The encoded protein is CASSEQGVRNTGELFF.

This clone is medium-sized within its sample. The chain has TRBV11-2 and TRBJ1-2, with D maybe TRBD1 (5 bases). V was cut by 1 base and J by 4 bases, with 13 bases left in between. The length of the CDR3 is 15 residues. Germline values: CDR1 SGHAT, CDR2 FQNNGV. CDR3: CASSLVQGTGYGYTF. Written as DNA, the CDR3 is TGTGCCAGCAGCTTAGTTCAGGGAACGGGCTATGGCTACACCTTC.

The chain employs TRBV30 and TRBJ1-5; D remains ambiguous. Deletions cut 3 bases from V and 0 bases from J, with 12 bases between. Germline V gene data show CDR1 as GTSNPN and CDR2 as SVGIG (reference sequence). This CDR3 has 15 amino acids. The CDR3 DNA follows: TGTGCCTGGAGCGCATCAGGTAATAGCAATCAGCCCCAGCATTTT. As protein: CAWSASGNSNQPQHF.